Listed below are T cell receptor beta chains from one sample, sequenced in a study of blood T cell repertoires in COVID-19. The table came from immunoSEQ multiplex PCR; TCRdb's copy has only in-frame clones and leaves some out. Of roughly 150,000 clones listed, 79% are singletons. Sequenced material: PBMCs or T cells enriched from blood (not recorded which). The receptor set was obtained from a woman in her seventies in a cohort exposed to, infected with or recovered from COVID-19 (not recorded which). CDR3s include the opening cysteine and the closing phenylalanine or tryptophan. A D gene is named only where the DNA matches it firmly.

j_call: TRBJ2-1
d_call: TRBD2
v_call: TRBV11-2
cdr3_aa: CASSLVLLAGPNEQFF

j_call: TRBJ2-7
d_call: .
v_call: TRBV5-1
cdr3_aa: CASSLIGRTYEQYF

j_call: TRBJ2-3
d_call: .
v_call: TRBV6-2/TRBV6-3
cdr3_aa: CASSYSGQGNTDTQYF

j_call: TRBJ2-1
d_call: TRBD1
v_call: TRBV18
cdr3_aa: CASSRDRVHNEQFF

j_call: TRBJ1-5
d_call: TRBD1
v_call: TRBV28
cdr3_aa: CASSLDREDQPQHF

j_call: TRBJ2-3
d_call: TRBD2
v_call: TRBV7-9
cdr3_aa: CASSLVGSGKRDTQYF

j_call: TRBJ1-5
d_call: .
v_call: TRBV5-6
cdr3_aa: CASSLERGRGPQHF

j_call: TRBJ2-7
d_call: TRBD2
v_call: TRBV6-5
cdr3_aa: CASTLAPTYEQYF

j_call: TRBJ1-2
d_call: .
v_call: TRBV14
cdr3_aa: CASSPGPSSWGDGYTF

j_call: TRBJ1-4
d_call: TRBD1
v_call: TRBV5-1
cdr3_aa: CASSSGQGTNEKLFF

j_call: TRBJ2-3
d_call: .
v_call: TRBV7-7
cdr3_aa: CASSANQGNTQYF

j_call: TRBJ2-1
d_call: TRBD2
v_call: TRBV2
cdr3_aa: CAERLAGDPRIEFF

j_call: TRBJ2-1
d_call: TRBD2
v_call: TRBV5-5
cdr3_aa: CASSPRSLAGTNEQFF

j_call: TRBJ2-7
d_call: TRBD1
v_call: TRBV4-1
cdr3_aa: CASSQGQGSQGGQYF

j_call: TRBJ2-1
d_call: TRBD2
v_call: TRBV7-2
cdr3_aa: CASSAGTSGSFF

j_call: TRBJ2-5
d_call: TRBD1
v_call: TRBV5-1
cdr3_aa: CASSLGTGRFGETQYF

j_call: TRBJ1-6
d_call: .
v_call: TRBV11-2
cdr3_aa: CASSRSGNNSPLHF

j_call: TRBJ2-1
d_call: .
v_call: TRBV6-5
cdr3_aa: CASSYSRFSYNEQFF

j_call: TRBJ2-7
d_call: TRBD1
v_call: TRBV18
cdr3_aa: CASSPPAGTGDKYF

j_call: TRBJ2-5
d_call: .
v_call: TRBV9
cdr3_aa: CASSVDQFQETQYF

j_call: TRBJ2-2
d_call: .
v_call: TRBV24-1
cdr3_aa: CATADRNTGELFF

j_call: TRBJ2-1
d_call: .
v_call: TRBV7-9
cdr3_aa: CASSLVSAGRYNEQFF

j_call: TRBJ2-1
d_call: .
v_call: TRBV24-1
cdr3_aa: CATSGLYNEQFF

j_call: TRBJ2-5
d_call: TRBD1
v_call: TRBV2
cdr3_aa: CASSPQGTGQGTQYF

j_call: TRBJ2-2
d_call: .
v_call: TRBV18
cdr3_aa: CASSPFGTLVGTNTGELFF

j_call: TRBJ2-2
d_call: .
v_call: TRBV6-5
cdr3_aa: CASSSTRGTGELFF

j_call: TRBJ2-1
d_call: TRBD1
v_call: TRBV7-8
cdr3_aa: CASSPQTGNNEQFF

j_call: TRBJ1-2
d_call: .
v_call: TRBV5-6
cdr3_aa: CASSYRMWENYGYTF

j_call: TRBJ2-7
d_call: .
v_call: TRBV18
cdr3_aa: CASSLAYISYEQYF

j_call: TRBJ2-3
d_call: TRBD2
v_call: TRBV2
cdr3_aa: CASSVLAVGGDTQYF

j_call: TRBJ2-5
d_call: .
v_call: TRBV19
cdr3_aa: CASSITADQETQYF

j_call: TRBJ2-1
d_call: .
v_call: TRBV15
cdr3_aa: CATSKRGAGSAYNEQFF

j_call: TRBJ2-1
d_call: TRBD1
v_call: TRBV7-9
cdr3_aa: CASSSTGGGEQFF

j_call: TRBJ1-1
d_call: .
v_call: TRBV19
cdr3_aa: CASCGQASQAFF

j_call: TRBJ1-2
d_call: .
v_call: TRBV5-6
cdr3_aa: CASSLDYKSGYTF

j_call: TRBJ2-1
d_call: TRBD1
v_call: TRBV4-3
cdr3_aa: CASSYYTGAQFF

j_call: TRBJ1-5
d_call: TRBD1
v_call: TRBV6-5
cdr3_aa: CACRQGRQPQHF

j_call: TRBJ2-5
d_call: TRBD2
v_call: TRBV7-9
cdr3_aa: CASVSGREVWETQYF

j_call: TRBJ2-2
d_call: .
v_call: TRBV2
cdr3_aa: CASRAEALTNTGELFF

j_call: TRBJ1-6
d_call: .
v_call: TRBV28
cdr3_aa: CASSLVVQGSHSPLHF